The 28 T cell receptor beta chains listed next were all sequenced from one sample in a study of post-analysis software for immune sequencing data. For these receptors, no antigen is known. Study-level results: A few TRBV segments appeared more often in patients than in controls, and TRBV5-6, TRBV5-1 and TRBV20-1 were among these.

Every TCR beta cDNA library bore unique molecular identifiers. TCRdb processed the PCR reads anew with MiXCR; each CDR3 protein has one entry. The repertoire holds almost 700,000 distinct CDR3 sequences, with 55% to 60% as singletons. The sequenced sample consisted of blood. The receptor source for this set is a girl aged 2-10 years with multiple sclerosis.

This chain connects TRBV10-1 to TRBJ2-7; D is unclear. Gene TRBJ2-4 matches the end of the DNA better, so the J call may be wrong. The CDR3 is made up of 12 amino acids. In germline, CDR1 is WNHNN, CDR2 SYGVQD (reference sequence). CDR3 amino acids: CASSDVGNIQYF. The DNA for the CDR3 is TGCGCCAGCAGTGATGTTGGAAACATTCAGTACTTC.

The chain uses TRBV7-2 and TRBJ2-5; D ambiguous. The V end was cut by 6 bases, the J end by 2 bases, with 13 bases between. This CDR3 comprises 14 residues. Germline V CDR1 and CDR2: SGHTA, FQGNSA. CDR3 loop: CASSVTGQQETQYF. The CDR3 DNA follows: TGTGCCAGCAGTGTCACTGGGCAGCAAGAGACCCAGTACTTC.

This chain joins TRBV7-8 and TRBJ2-1; D unresolved. The CDR3 consists of 14 residues. CDR1 SGHVS and CDR2 FQNEAQ come from the germline V gene. Trimming pared 7 bases from V and 0 bases from J, leaving 10 bases between. CDR3 nucleotides: TGTGCCAGCACCCCTCTGGGCTCCTACAATGAGCAGTTCTTC. Amino acid sequence: CASTPLGSYNEQFF.

V is TRBV21-1 and J is TRBJ1-6; TRBD1 reflects the table's D call only, with no check against the DNA. TRBV21-1 is classified as a pseudogene. CDR3 length: 13 amino acids. The DNA for the CDR3 is TGTGCCAGGGCCGGACAGGGCGATTCACCCCTCCACTTT. Translated, it gives CARAGQGDSPLHF.

The chain employs TRBV13 and TRBJ1-1; D not certain. The CDR3 extends over 15 amino acids. CDR1 PRHDT and CDR2 FYEKMQ come from the germline V gene (reference sequence). Trimming pared 6 bases from V and 5 bases from J, leaving 19 bases between. The CDR3 DNA reads TGTGCCAGCAGGGGCTTCGTGGGATGGGAAACTGAAGCTTTCTTT. Protein sequence: CASRGFVGWETEAFF.

The chain combines TRBV5-6 with TRBJ2-1; 9 bases are shared with TRBD1. V shed 0 bases and J 8 bases; nucleotides not matched to a gene: 6. The CDR3 consists of 15 residues. Germline CDR1 reads SGHDT; CDR2 reads YYEEEE. The CDR3: CASSLVGTGMYEQFF. The CDR3, as DNA: TGTGCCAGCAGCTTGGTGGGGACAGGGATGTATGAGCAGTTCTTC.

This chain connects TRBV29-1 to TRBJ2-7; D is unresolved. From germline, CDR1 is SQVTM and CDR2 ANQGSEA. CDR3 length: 13 residues. Trimming took off 7 bases at V and 3 bases at J, with 16 bases between the two ends. The CDR3 nucleotides are TGCAGCGCTATATCGTCGGGCCACTACGAGCAGTACTTC. Encoded protein: CSAISSGHYEQYF.

The V gene is TRBV11-2, the J gene TRBJ1-2; possibly TRBD1 for D (6 bases). The CDR3 spans 16 residues. Germline CDR1 and CDR2: SGHAT and FQNNGV. V was trimmed by 4 bases and J by 0 bases, leaving 15 bases between them. The chain's CDR3 is CASSSPGGGSNYGYTF. CDR3 in DNA: TGTGCCAGCAGCTCCCCCGGGGGGGGCTCTAACTATGGCTACACCTTC.

The genes are TRBV6-2 or TRBV6-3 and TRBJ2-3; 7 nucleotides line up with TRBD1. The V and J ends lost 2 bases and 3 bases, in that order; junction bases with no gene match: 5. The germline V gene has CDR1 MNHEY and CDR2 SVGEGT. CDR3 size: 15 residues. DNA of the CDR3: TGTGCCAGCAGTTACGAGGGGGCCATGACAGATACGCAGTATTTT. Translating gives CASSYEGAMTDTQYF.

This clonotype was detected a few times. J is TRBJ1-1 and V is TRBV12-3 or TRBV12-4, with D hard to call. CDR3 length equals 12 residues. V was cut by 6 bases and J by 3 bases, with 8 bases left in between. Written as DNA, the CDR3 is TGTGCCAGCAGCCCTTCCGACACTGAAGCTTTCTTT. Its protein product is CASSPSDTEAFF.

This clonotype has just one count. The J gene is TRBJ2-3, the V gene TRBV20-1; D unclear. Germline lookup yields CDR1 DFQATT and CDR2 SNEGSKA (reference sequence). The CDR3 is made up of 13 amino acids. The ends were cut back, 6 bases at V and 6 bases at J, with 16 bases in the middle. CDR3 nucleotide sequence: TGCAGTGCCCCGGGTATCATTCGGGATACGCAGTATTTT. Translating gives CSAPGIIRDTQYF.

The chain employs TRBV29-1 and TRBJ2-3; 11 bases map to TRBD2. Germline V gene lookup returns CDR1 SQVTM and CDR2 ANQGSEA. The V and J ends lost 4 bases and 5 bases, in that order; junction bases with no gene match: 8. The CDR3 has 15 residues. The CDR3 DNA reads TGCAGCGTTGGCCTAGCGGGAGGAAGAAGAGATACGCAGTATTTT. Its protein product is CSVGLAGGRRDTQYF.

V gene TRBV29-1 combines with J gene TRBJ2-1, with 14 bases aligning to TRBD2. The CDR3 runs 12 residues. The germline V gene has CDR1 SQVTM and CDR2 ANQGSEA. DNA of the CDR3: TGCGCCGGGACTAGCGGGAGACATGAGCAGTTCTTC. Amino acid sequence: CAGTSGRHEQFF.

J is TRBJ2-1 and V is TRBV7-2, with 7 bases lining up with TRBD1. Germline V gene lookup returns CDR1 SGHTA and CDR2 FQGNSA. V was clipped by 5 bases and J by 4 bases; unmatched bases: 5. The length of the CDR3 is 14 residues. The CDR3 sequence: CASSGRDSYNEQFF. CDR3 in DNA: TGTGCCAGCAGCGGCCGGGACAGTTACAATGAGCAGTTCTTC. The full variable domain, with the rest looked up from reference TRBV7-2 and TRBJ2-1, is GAGVSQSPSNKVTEKGKDVELRCDPISGHTALYWYRQSLGQGLEFLIYFQGNSAPDKSGLPSDRFSAERTGGSVSTLTIQRTQQEDSAVYLCASSGRDSYNEQFFGPGTRLTVL.

The CDR3 bases are TGTGCCAGCAGCTTGGGACAGGGGGTAAGAGAGCAGTACTTC. As protein: CASSLGQGVREQYF. This sequence joins TRBV5-6 and TRBJ2-4, with 9 nucleotides matching TRBD1. From germline, CDR1 is SGHDT and CDR2 YYEEEE. Trimming at V came to 0 bases and at J to 13 bases, leaving 8 bases not matched to a gene. The CDR3 totals 14 residues.

This clonotype was counted only a few times. V and J are TRBV27 and TRBJ2-1; 13 bases fit TRBD2. This CDR3 spans 17 amino acids. The ends lost 4 bases at V and 4 bases at J; junction bases unmatched: 7. CDR1 is MNHEY and CDR2 is SMNVEV in the germline V gene (reference sequence). The chain's CDR3 is CASSSRTSGRGYNEQFF. The CDR3 coding sequence is TGTGCCAGCAGTTCCCGGACTAGCGGGAGAGGATACAATGAGCAGTTCTTC.

The chain links TRBV20-1 to TRBJ2-5; 10 nucleotides match TRBD2. Germline-derived CDR1 and CDR2 are DFQATT and SNEGSKA (reference sequence). CDR3 length: 15 amino acids. V trimming: 3 bases; J trimming: 4 bases; junction bases outside the gene matches: 8. The CDR3 DNA reads as TGCAGTGCTAGGTCGCTAGCGGGGGCTGGAGAGACCCAGTACTTC. Translating gives CSARSLAGAGETQYF.

The V gene is TRBV5-6, the J gene TRBJ2-3, with 9 bases that match TRBD1. CDR1 is SGHDT and CDR2 is YYEEEE in the germline V gene. The CDR3 is made up of 17 amino acids. The V gene end was trimmed by 4 bases and the J gene end by 0 bases; junction bases not matched to a gene: 9. CDR3 coding DNA: TGTGCCAGCAGCAGACCTACCGGACAGGGGAGCACAGATACGCAGTATTTT. It yields the protein CASSRPTGQGSTDTQYF.

CDR3: CASSLRTGGDEQYF. CDR3 DNA sequence: TGCGCCAGCAGCCTCCGGACAGGGGGGGACGAGCAGTACTTC. The rearrangement joins TRBV5-1 to TRBJ2-5, with 10 bases fitting TRBD1. The tail of the sequence fits TRBJ2-7 better, so the J call may be wrong. CDR3 size: 14 residues. From germline, CDR1 is SGHRS and CDR2 YFSETQ.

The chain couples TRBV29-1 to TRBJ2-3; no clear D gene. CDR1 is SQVTM, CDR2 ANQGSEA, per germline. The germline V and J ends were trimmed by 4 bases and 4 bases, with 9 bases remaining between them. The CDR3 contains 12 residues. CDR3 residues: CSVGAVSDTQYF. CDR3 sequence (DNA): TGCAGCGTTGGAGCTGTCTCAGATACGCAGTATTTT.

J is TRBJ2-1 and V is TRBV29-1; 9 nucleotides agree with TRBD1. Trimming removed 6 bases from V and 3 bases from J; junction bases left unmatched: 9. Germline V lookup: CDR1 SQVTM, CDR2 ANQGSEA. The CDR3 contains 15 residues. The CDR3 is CSVEQGAAIYNEQFF. DNA of the CDR3: TGCAGCGTCGAACAGGGGGCGGCTATCTACAATGAGCAGTTCTTC.

This clonotype was counted once. The CDR3 is CASSPGLAHYEQYF. The CDR3 DNA follows: TGTGCCAGCAGCCCGGGACTAGCGCATTACGAGCAGTACTTC. This rearrangement joins TRBV6-2 or TRBV6-3 to TRBJ2-7, with 10 positions matching TRBD2. Germline loops: CDR1 MNHEY, CDR2 SVGEGT. CDR3 length: 14 amino acids. V was clipped by 6 bases and J by 4 bases; unmatched bases: 6.

The chain combines TRBV6-2 or TRBV6-3 with TRBJ2-3; 8 bases match TRBD2. Germline V lookup: CDR1 MNHEY, CDR2 SVGEGT. The CDR3 length is 13 residues. J gave up 5 bases and V 11 bases, and 9 bases lay outside the gene matches. The CDR3: CAYSPSGGDTQYF. CDR3 nucleotides: TGTGCCTATTCTCCCAGCGGGGGAGATACGCAGTATTTT.

This chain uses TRBV11-2 with TRBJ2-3, with D unresolved. V dropped 4 bases and J dropped 0 bases, with 14 bases sitting between them. Germline CDR1 reads SGHAT; CDR2 reads FQNNGV. This CDR3 contains 16 residues. The CDR3 sequence is CASSSLVLSSTDTQYF. CDR3 DNA sequence: TGTGCCAGCAGCTCTCTAGTCCTATCTAGCACAGATACGCAGTATTTT.

This rearrangement joins TRBV7-2 to TRBJ2-3; the match to TRBD2 covers 7 bases. Trimming at V came to 7 bases and at J to 5 bases, leaving 9 bases not matched to a gene. The CDR3 is 14 residues long. Germline lookup yields CDR1 SGHTA and CDR2 FQGNSA. The CDR3 reads CASKFGGGRDTQYF. The CDR3 DNA reads TGTGCCAGCAAATTTGGGGGGGGAAGAGATACGCAGTATTTT. The entire variable domain, with the rest obtained from reference TRBV7-2 and TRBJ2-3, is as follows: GAGVSQSPSNKVTEKGKDVELRCDPISGHTALYWYRQSLGQGLEFLIYFQGNSAPDKSGLPSDRFSAERTGGSVSTLTIQRTQQEDSAVYLCASKFGGGRDTQYFGPGTRLTVL.

The rearrangement uses TRBV2 and TRBJ2-1, with D hard to call. The germline V and J ends were trimmed by 8 bases and 7 bases, with 21 bases remaining between them. Germline CDR1 and CDR2: SNHLY and FYNNEI. The CDR3 length is 15 residues. CDR3 in amino acids: CASRVGFTNENEQFF. The CDR3 nucleotides are TGTGCCAGCCGGGTGGGCTTTACGAACGAAAATGAGCAGTTCTTC. The full variable domain, with the rest looked up from reference TRBV2 and TRBJ2-1, is EPEVTQTPSHQVTQMGQEVILRCVPISNHLYFYWYRQILGQKVEFLVSFYNNEISEKSEIFDDQFSVERPDGSNFTLKIRSTKLEDSAMYFCASRVGFTNENEQFFGPGTRLTVL.

This chain uses TRBV29-1 with TRBJ2-7; weak D call: TRBD1 (5 bases). CDR3 length: 12 amino acids. V was clipped by 0 bases and J by 6 bases, with 9 bases between them. CDR1 is SQVTM, CDR2 ANQGSEA, per germline. The CDR3 DNA sequence: TGCAGCGTTGAAGAGGCAGGGCCCGAGCAGTACTTC. It is translated as CSVEEAGPEQYF.

Note on this clonotype: Lacking the conserved final phenylalanine or tryptophan, this CDR3 likely reflects a read error. The V and J genes are TRBV12-3 or TRBV12-4 and TRBJ2-3; possibly TRBD1 or TRBD2 for D (7 bases each). The V end was cut by 7 bases, the J end by 4 bases, with 12 bases between. The CDR3 loop spans 13 amino acids. The CDR3 DNA reads as TGTGCCAGCAAGCAGGGGGGGGCAGATACGCAGTATTCT. It encodes CASKQGGADTQYS.